The clone carrying this T cell receptor beta chain was seen a few times. Unsorted PBMC DNA underwent sequencing on ten immunoSEQ deep assay plates. Some clones are missing from TCRdb's copy, which holds only in-frame ones; the method was immunoSEQ multiplex PCR. Of a few hundred thousand clones in the sample, around 76% were seen once. All of the donors resided in Nashville, Tennessee, and each was a Caucasian adult. These data come from a study of shared clonotypes between healthy human individuals. Study as a whole: Donor ages ranged 18 to 49 years: two women, a few men.

Trimming stripped 1 base from V and 0 bases from J, with 7 bases between. Germline V gene data show CDR1 as MGHRA and CDR2 as YSYEKL. This CDR3 contains 15 residues. The sequenced material came from PBMCs. This receptor was obtained from a woman aged 35 to 49 in good health. Some clones in this sample may be carry-over from other donors' samples. The chain employs TRBV4-1 and TRBJ2-4, with D perhaps matching TRBD2 (6 bases). CDR3 in DNA: TGCGCCAGCAGCCAAGTGGGGGGAGCCAAAAACATTCAGTACTTC. Translation: CASSQVGGAKNIQYF.